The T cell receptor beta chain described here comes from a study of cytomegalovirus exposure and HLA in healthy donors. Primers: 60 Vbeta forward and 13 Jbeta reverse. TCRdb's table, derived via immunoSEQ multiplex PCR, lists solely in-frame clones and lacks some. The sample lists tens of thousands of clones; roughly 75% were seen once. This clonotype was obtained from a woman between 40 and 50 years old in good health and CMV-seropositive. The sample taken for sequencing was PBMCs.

The DNA for the CDR3 is TGCGCCAGCAGCCCCTCTCAGGGGCTGGCCTACGAGCAGTACTTC. Amino acids: CASSPSQGLAYEQYF. J is TRBJ2-7 and V is TRBV4-1; TRBD1 might be the D (6 bases). This CDR3 contains 15 residues. CDR1 is MGHRA, CDR2 YSYEKL, per germline. V gave up 4 bases and J gave up 2 bases, with 15 bases separating them.